Shown below are 2 T cell receptor beta chains from a single sample sequenced in a study of beta chain features in type 1 diabetes. Expressed TCRB transcripts got sequenced, as all isolated RNA was reverse transcribed. The assay was immunoSEQ multiplex PCR, and TCRdb's table has in-frame clones only and misses some. The data hold a few hundred thousand clones, with 9.5% to 11% observed a single time. Sequences were obtained from naive CD4+ T cells from blood. The receptors were sampled from a woman in her 30s in good health.

A note on this clone: The junction and the germline gene differ at one end; a read error may be behind it. The chain employs TRBV7-9 and TRBJ2-3, with D tentatively TRBD2 (5 bases). The CDR3 spans 15 residues. Germline V gives CDR1 SEHNR, CDR2 FQNEAQ (reference sequence). The CDR3 DNA sequence: TGTACCAGCACCCCCGGCCAAACGGGGACAGATACGCAGTATTTT. This codes for CTSTPGQTGTDTQYF.

The V gene is TRBV5-4, the J gene TRBJ1-1; 12 nucleotides line up with TRBD1. The CDR3 is 16 residues long. The V segment lost 5 bases and the J segment 0 bases; nucleotides outside the gene matches: 5. Germline CDR1 reads SGHNT; CDR2 reads YYREEE (reference sequence). The CDR3 protein is CASRPGTGGLNTEAFF. The CDR3 DNA sequence: TGTGCCAGCAGGCCCGGGACAGGGGGCTTGAACACTGAAGCTTTCTTT. The full variable domain, rest sourced from reference TRBV5-4 and TRBJ1-1, is ETGVTQSPTHLIKTRGQQVTLRCSSQSGHNTVSWYQQALGQGPQFIFQYYREEENGRGNFPPRFSGLQFPNYSSELNVNALELDDSALYLCASRPGTGGLNTEAFFGQGTRLTVV.